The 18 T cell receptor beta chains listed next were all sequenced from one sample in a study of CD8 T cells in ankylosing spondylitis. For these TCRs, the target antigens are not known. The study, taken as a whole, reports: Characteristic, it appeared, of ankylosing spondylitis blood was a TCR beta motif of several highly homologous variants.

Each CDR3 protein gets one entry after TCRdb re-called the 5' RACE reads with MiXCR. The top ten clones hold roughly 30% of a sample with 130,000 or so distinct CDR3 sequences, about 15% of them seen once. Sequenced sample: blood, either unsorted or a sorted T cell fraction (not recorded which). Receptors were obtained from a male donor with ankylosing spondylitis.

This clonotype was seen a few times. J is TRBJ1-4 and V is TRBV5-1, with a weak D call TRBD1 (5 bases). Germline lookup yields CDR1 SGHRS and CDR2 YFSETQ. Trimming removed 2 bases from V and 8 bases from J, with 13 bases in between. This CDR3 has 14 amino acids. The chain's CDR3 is CASSLDSAGEKLFF. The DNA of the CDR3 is TGCGCCAGCAGCTTAGACAGCGCAGGGGAAAAACTGTTTTTT.

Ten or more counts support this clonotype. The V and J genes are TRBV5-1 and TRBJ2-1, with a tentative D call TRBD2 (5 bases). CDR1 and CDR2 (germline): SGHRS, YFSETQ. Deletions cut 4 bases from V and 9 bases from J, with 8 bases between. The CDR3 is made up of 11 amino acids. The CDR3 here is CASSPDSEQFF. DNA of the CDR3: TGCGCCAGCAGCCCGGACTCTGAGCAGTTCTTC. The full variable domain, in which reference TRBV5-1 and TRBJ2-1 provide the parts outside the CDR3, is KAGVTQTPRYLIKTRGQQVTLSCSPISGHRSVSWYQQTPGQGLQFLFEYFSETQRNKGNFPGRFSGRQFSNSRSEMNVSTLELGDSALYLCASSPDSEQFFGPGTRLTVL.

The CDR3 reads CASSSSGGQNTEAFF. Written as DNA, the CDR3 is TGTGCCAGCAGTTCGTCCGGCGGCCAGAACACTGAAGCTTTCTTT. The chain uses TRBV27 and TRBJ1-1; D is undetermined. The germline V gene encodes CDR1 MNHEY and CDR2 SMNVEV (reference sequence). The CDR3 runs 15 residues. Deletions cut 4 bases from V and 1 base from J, with 13 bases between.

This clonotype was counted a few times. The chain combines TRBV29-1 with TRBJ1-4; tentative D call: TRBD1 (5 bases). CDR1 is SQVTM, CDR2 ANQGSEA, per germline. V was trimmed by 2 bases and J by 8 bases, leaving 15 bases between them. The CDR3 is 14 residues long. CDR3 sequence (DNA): TGCAGCGTTGAACTTAGAGGGGAACAGGAAAAACTGTTTTTT. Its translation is CSVELRGEQEKLFF.

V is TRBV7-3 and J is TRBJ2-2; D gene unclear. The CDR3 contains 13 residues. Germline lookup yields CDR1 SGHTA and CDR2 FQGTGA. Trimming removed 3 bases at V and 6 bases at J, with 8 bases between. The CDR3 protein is CASSLEGSGELFF. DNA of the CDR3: TGTGCCAGCAGCTTGGAAGGTTCCGGGGAGCTGTTTTTT.

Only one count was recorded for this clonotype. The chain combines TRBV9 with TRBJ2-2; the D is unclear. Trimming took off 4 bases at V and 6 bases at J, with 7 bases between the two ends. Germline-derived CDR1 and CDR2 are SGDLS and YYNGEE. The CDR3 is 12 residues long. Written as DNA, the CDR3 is TGTGCCAGCAGCTTTCGTTCCGGGGAGCTGTTTTTT. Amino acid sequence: CASSFRSGELFF. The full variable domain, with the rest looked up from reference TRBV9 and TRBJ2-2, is DSGVTQTPKHLITATGQRVTLRCSPRSGDLSVYWYQQSLDQGLQFLIQYYNGEERAKGNILERFSAQQFPDLHSELNLSSLELGDSALYFCASSFRSGELFFGEGSRLTVL.

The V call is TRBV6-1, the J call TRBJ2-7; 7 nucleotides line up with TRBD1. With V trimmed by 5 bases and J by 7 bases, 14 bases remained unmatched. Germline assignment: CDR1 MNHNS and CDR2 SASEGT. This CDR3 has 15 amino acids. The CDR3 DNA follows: TGTGCCAGCAGTACGTGGGACAGCCTACAAGGAGAGCAGTACTTC. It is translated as CASSTWDSLQGEQYF.

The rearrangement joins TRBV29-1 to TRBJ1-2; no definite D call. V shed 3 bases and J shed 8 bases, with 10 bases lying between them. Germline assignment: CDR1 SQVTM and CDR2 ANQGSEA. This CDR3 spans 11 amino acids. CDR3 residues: CSVDGLWGYTF. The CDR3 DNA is TGCAGCGTTGACGGCCTCTGGGGCTACACCTTC. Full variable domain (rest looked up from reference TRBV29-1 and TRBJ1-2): SAVISQKPSRDICQRGTSLTIQCQVDSQVTMMFWYRQQPGQSLTLIATANQGSEATYESGFVIDKFPISRPNLTFSTLTVSNMSPEDSSIYLCSVDGLWGYTFGSGTRLTVV.

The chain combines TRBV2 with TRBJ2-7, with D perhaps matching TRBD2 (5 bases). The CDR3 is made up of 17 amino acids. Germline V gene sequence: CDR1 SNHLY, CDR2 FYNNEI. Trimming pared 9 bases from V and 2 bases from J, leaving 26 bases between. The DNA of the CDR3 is TGTGCCAGTGATCAACGGGATCCCACCCTTATTCCCTACGAGCAGTACTTC. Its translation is CASDQRDPTLIPYEQYF.

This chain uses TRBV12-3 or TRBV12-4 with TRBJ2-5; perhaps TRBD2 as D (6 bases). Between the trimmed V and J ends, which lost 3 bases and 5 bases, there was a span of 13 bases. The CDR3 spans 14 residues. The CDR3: CASSFGGAYETQYF. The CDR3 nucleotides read TGTGCCAGCAGTTTCGGCGGGGCTTACGAGACCCAGTACTTC.

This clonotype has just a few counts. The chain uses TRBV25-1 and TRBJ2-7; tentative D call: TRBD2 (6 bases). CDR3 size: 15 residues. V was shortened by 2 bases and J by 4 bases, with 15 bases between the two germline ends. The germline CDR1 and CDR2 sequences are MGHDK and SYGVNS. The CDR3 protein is CASSEMTMGTYEQYF. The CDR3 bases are TGTGCCAGCAGTGAAATGACAATGGGGACTTACGAGCAGTACTTC.

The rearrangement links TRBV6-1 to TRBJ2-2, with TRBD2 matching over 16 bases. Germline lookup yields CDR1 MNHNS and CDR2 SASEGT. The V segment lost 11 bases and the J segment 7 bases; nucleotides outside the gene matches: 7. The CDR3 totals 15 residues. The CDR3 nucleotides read TGTGCCGGGCTGGGACTAGCGGGAGGGCACGGGGAGCTGTTTTTT. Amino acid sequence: CAGLGLAGGHGELFF.

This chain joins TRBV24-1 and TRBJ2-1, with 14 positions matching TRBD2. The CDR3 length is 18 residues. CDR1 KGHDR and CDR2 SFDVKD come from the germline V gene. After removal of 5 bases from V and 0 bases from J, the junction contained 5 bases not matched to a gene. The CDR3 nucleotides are TGTGCCACCAGTGGTGGACTAGCGGGAGGAAACTCCTACAATGAGCAGTTCTTC. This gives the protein CATSGGLAGGNSYNEQFF.

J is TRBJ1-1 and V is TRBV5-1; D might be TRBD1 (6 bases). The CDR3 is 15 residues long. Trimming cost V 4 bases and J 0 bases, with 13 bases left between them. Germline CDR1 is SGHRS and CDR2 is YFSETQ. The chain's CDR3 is CASSPHRVMNTEAFF. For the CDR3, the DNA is TGCGCCAGCAGCCCCCACAGGGTTATGAACACTGAAGCTTTCTTT.

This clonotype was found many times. For the CDR3, the DNA is TGTGCCAGCAGCCCGCGGACTAGCGGGAGCTACAATGAGCAGTTCTTC. Protein product: CASSPRTSGSYNEQFF. J is TRBJ2-1 and V is TRBV4-2, with 13 nucleotides matching TRBD2. CDR1 and CDR2 from the germline V gene are LGHNA and YNFKEQ. The trim removed 4 bases at V and 3 bases at J, leaving 3 bases unmatched. This CDR3 comprises 16 residues.

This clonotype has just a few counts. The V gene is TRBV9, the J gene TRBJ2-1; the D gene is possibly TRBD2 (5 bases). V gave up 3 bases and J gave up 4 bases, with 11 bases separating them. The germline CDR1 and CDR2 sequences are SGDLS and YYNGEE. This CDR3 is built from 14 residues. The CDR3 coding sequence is TGTGCCAGCAGCGCCGGGGATCCTTACAATGAGCAGTTCTTC. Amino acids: CASSAGDPYNEQFF.

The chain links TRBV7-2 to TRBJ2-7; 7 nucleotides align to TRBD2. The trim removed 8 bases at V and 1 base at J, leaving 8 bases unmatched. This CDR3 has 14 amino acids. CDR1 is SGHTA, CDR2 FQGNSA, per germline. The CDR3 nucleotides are TGTGCCAGCCGATTGTGGGGGGGATCCTACGAGCAGTACTTC. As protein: CASRLWGGSYEQYF.

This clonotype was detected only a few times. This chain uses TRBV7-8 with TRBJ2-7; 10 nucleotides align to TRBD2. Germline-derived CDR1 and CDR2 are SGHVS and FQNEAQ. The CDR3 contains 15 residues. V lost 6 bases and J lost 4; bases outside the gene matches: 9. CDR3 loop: CASSQPGLANYEQYF. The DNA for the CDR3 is TGTGCCAGCAGTCAGCCGGGACTAGCGAATTACGAGCAGTACTTC.